The present T cell receptor beta chain was sequenced within a study of blood T cell repertoires in COVID-19. For the study at large: Spain, Italy and the United States supplied samples that represented acute and convalescent COVID-19. The cDNA or gDNA used as material had been derived from T cells, B-cell-depleted T cells, or PBMCs.

This clone was seen only a few times. Original methodology: Estimation of nucleated cell counts relied on the amplification of reference gene primers. Libraries were prepared by immunoSEQ multiplex PCR; TCRdb keeps only in-frame clonotypes and omits some of them. V and J calls plus clone size are reproduced from that table; the DNA served to infer D and trimming. Here the sample spans over 70,000 clones, 76% being singletons. CDR1 is KGHDR, CDR2 SFDVKD, per germline. The CDR3 is 14 amino acids. V was pared by 9 bases and J by 7 bases, with 18 bases between. The chain recombines TRBV24-1 with TRBJ2-1, with D unclear. Sequencing used peripheral blood. The TCR originated in a man between 65 and 85 years old with acute or convalescent COVID-19. The CDR3 DNA reads TGTGCCACCTCTACGGAGAATAGCATTAATGAGCAGTTCTTC. It encodes CATSTENSINEQFF.